The source of this T cell receptor (beta chain) is a study of blood T cell repertoires in COVID-19. Study information: The United States, Italy and Spain provided the acute and convalescent COVID-19 samples. Sources were T cells, B-cell-depleted T cells, or PBMCs; the material itself was cDNA or gDNA.

The CDR3 extends over 13 amino acids. V was clipped by 11 bases and J by 4 bases; unmatched bases: 4. Germline V gene sequence: CDR1 MDHEN, CDR2 SYDVKM. In the original processing: Scientists estimated how many nucleated cells there were by amplifying reference gene primers. The method was immunoSEQ multiplex PCR; TCRdb's version includes in-frame clones alone and lacks a portion of them. From that table come the V and J calls and clone size; the DNA was used to work out D and trimming. The table lists around 200,000 clones, just under 90% of them singletons. The gene calls are TRBV28 and TRBJ2-6, with 8 nucleotides matching TRBD1. Sequencing was done on a sample of peripheral blood. The TCR was taken from a man between 18 and 29 years old with active or convalescent COVID-19. The CDR3 nucleotides are TGTGCCGGACAGGGCCCCGGGGCCAACGTCCTGACTTTC. This translates into CAGQGPGANVLTF.